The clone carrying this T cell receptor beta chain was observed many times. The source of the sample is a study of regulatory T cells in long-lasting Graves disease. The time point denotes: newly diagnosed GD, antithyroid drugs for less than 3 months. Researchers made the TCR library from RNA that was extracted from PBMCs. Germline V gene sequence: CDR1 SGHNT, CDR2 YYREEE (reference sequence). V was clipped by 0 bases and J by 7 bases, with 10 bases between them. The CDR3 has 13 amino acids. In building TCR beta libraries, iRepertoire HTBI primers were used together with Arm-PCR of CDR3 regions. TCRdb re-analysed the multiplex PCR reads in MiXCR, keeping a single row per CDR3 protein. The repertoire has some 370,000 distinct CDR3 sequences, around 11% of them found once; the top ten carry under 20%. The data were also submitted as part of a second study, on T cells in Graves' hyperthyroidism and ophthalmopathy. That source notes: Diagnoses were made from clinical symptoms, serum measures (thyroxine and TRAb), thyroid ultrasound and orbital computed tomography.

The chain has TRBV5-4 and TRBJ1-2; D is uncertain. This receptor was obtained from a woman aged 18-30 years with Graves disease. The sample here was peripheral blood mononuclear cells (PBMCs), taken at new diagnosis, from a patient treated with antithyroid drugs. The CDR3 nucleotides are TGTGCCAGCAGCTTGGGGGAAGGACGTGGCTACACCTTC. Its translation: CASSLGEGRGYTF.